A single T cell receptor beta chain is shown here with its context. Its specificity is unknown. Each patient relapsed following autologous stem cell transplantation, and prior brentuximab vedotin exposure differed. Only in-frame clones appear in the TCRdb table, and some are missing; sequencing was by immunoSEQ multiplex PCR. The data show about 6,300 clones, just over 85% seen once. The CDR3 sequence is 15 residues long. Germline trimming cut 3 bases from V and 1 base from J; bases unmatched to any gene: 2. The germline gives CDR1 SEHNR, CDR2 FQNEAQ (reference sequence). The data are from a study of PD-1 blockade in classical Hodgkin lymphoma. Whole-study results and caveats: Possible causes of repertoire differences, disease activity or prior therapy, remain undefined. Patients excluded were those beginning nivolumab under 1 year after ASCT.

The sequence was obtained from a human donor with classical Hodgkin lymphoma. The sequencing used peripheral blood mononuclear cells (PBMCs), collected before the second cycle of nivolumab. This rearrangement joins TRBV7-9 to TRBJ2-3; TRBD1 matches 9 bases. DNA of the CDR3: TGTGCCAGCAGCTTTACAGGGGGCCGCACAGATACGCAGTATTTT. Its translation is CASSFTGGRTDTQYF.